These T cell receptor beta chains were read from a single sample in a study of vaccination effects on CD4 cells after COVID-19. No antigens are known for them. Only in-frame clones appear in the TCRdb table, and some are missing; sequencing was by immunoSEQ multiplex PCR. Of 20,000 to 25,000 clones listed, nearly 75% are singletons. Sequencing used CD4+ T cells from PBMCs cultured without peptide, obtained before COVID-19 vaccination. The receptors shown here come from a human donor who received a COVID-19 vaccine. Both conserved end residues are part of each CDR3. Each record gives: V gene, clone size, D gene, J gene, CDR3 DNA, CDR3 protein. D genes are given only for firm matches. Not all rows give a size; the values are once, few, many and, for expanded clones, a class.

>TRBV5-1|once|TRBD2|TRBJ2-2
TGCGCCAGCAGCTTGGCCCGGGGGGCGAACACCGGGGAGCTGTTTTTT
CASSLARGANTGELFF
>TRBV2|NA|NA|TRBJ1-1
TGTGCCAGCCAGGCGGTCACTGAAGCTTTCTTT
CASQAVTEAFF
>TRBV11-3|few|NA|TRBJ2-1
TGTGCCAGCAGCCAAGGACAGAGTAATGAGCAGTTCTTC
CASSQGQSNEQFF
>TRBV28|NA|TRBD1|TRBJ1-5
TGTGCCAGCAATACAGGGGGCGGGATACAGCCCCAGCATTTT
CASNTGGGIQPQHF
>TRBV7-2|NA|NA|TRBJ1-2
TGTGCCAGCAGCCCGCAGGGGCCCCGGAGCTATGGCTACACCTTC
CASSPQGPRSYGYTF
>TRBV5-1|NA|NA|TRBJ1-3
TGCGCCAGCAGCTTGGGGGCCGGCTCCAGCTCTGGAAACACCATATATTTT
CASSLGAGSSSGNTIYF
>TRBV6-5|NA|TRBD1|TRBJ1-2
TGTGCCAGCACCTACGATCCGGGACAGGAGTATGGCTACACCTTC
CASTYDPGQEYGYTF
>TRBV27|NA|NA|TRBJ1-6
TGTGCCAGCAGTTTCTACAGGGACCCAAATAATTCACCCCTCCACTTT
CASSFYRDPNNSPLHF
>TRBV5-4|NA|TRBD2|TRBJ2-1
TGTGCCAGCAGCTTGCGGGGGGGGGCTTACAATGAGCAGTTCTTC
CASSLRGGAYNEQFF
>TRBV28|NA|NA|TRBJ2-1
TGTGCCAGCAGTTCCCTAACTGTCGCCGAGCAGTTCTTC
CASSSLTVAEQFF
>TRBV28|NA|NA|TRBJ1-2
TGTGCCAGCAGTCAGGTTCGTGGAGCTGGCTACACCTTC
CASSQVRGAGYTF
>TRBV5-4|NA|TRBD1|TRBJ1-2
TGTGCCAGCAGCCCTTGGGGACAGTCCTATGGCTACACCTTC
CASSPWGQSYGYTF
>TRBV30|NA|NA|TRBJ1-2
TGTGCCTGGAGTGTACCGGGGTTCTATGGCTACACCTTC
CAWSVPGFYGYTF
>TRBV5-1|NA|TRBD1|TRBJ2-2
TGCGCCAGCAGCTTTCCACCGGGACAGGGGTTCACCGGGGAGCTGTTTTTT
CASSFPPGQGFTGELFF
>TRBV29-1|NA|NA|TRBJ1-1
TGCAGCGTTGAAGTTCGCGGGAGACTTGAAGCTTTCTTT
CSVEVRGRLEAFF
>TRBV6-5|NA|NA|TRBJ1-1
TGTGCCAGCAGAACCGGGGGGCCTAATGAAGCTTTCTTT
CASRTGGPNEAFF